One and the same sample provided the 10 T cell receptor beta chains below, sequenced in a study of Ad26.COV2.S vaccination and SARS-CoV-2 variants. This sample's treatment: about 20 received Ad26.COV2.S at low or high dose, single or two shots; five or six received placebo; per-sample allocation not given. Collection of samples fell on day 63 after the first vaccine or placebo injection. Profiled with immunoSEQ multiplex PCR; TCRdb holds only in-frame clones, not every one. Found here are hundreds of thousands of clones, 80% to 90% of them singletons; the top ten hold 3% to 4%. Sequenced material: peripheral blood, taken in a trial of Ad26.COV2.S vaccine versus placebo. Receptors were obtained from a person aged 18-65 years who received the Ad26.COV2.S COVID-19 vaccine or a placebo.

The rearrangement uses TRBV7-9 and TRBJ2-7, with TRBD1 identical over 7 bases. Germline V lookup: CDR1 SEHNR, CDR2 FQNEAQ (reference sequence). With V trimmed by 0 bases and J by 6 bases, 5 bases remained unmatched. The CDR3 runs 14 residues. Written as DNA, the CDR3 is TGTGCCAGCAGCTTAGCGGCAGGGGGAAGCGAGCAGTACTTC. Translated: CASSLAAGGSEQYF.

The chain carries TRBV5-6 and TRBJ2-2; no clear D. Trimming pared 7 bases from V and 5 bases from J, leaving 12 bases between. CDR1 is SGHDT, CDR2 YYEEEE, per germline. CDR3 length equals 13 residues. The CDR3 protein is CASHLEETGELFF. DNA of the CDR3: TGTGCCAGCCACCTCGAGGAGACCGGGGAGCTGTTTTTT.

The rearrangement uses TRBV7-2 and TRBJ2-1; D uncertain. Germline V gene sequence: CDR1 SGHTA, CDR2 FQGNSA. Trimming removed 5 bases at V and 0 bases at J, with 11 bases between. The CDR3 is 15 amino acids. CDR3 residues: CASSPRSSSYNEQFF. The CDR3 nucleotides read TGTGCCAGCAGCCCCCGGTCGTCCTCCTACAATGAGCAGTTCTTC.

V is TRBV4-2 and J is TRBJ1-1; TRBD1 might be the D (6 bases). The CDR3 is 15 residues long. Per the germline V gene, CDR1 is LGHNA and CDR2 is YNFKEQ. V was clipped by 4 bases and J by 4 bases, with 16 bases between them. The CDR3 DNA sequence: TGTGCCAGCAGCCCGGCGGGGGGGCGCGTCACTGAAGCTTTCTTT. The encoded protein is CASSPAGGRVTEAFF.

The chain uses TRBV5-1 and TRBJ2-1, with TRBD2 matching 10 bases. The junction had 9 bases not matched to a gene; V was cut back by 5 bases and J by 7 bases. This CDR3 has 15 amino acids. Germline V lookup: CDR1 SGHRS, CDR2 YFSETQ. CDR3 sequence reads: CASSPPQLAGNEQFF. CDR3 DNA sequence: TGCGCCAGCAGTCCCCCGCAACTAGCGGGGAATGAGCAGTTCTTC.

The chain has TRBV30 and TRBJ1-1; TRBD1 aligns across 8 bases. This CDR3 has 14 amino acids. Germline CDR1 is GTSNPN and CDR2 is SVGIG (reference sequence). With 2 bases clipped from V and 1 base from J, the junction kept 3 bases outside the gene matches. The CDR3 sequence is CAWSRDRRNTEAFF. The CDR3 bases are TGTGCCTGGAGTCGGGACAGGAGGAACACTGAAGCTTTCTTT.

The chain has TRBV7-2 and TRBJ1-1, with 10 bases fitting TRBD1. The CDR3 runs 16 residues. V was pared by 3 bases and J by 5 bases, with 9 bases of the junction left unmatched. Germline loops: CDR1 SGHTA, CDR2 FQGNSA. CDR3 nucleotide sequence: TGTGCCAGCAGCTTCACCGGGACAGGGGTAATTACTGAAGCTTTCTTT. Translated, it gives CASSFTGTGVITEAFF.

The rearrangement uses TRBV11-3 and TRBJ2-7, with 9 nucleotides matching TRBD1. Germline V CDR1 and CDR2: SGHNT, YENEEA. J lost 6 bases, V lost 2 bases, and 11 bases had no gene match. The CDR3 sequence is 16 residues long. The CDR3 sequence is CASSLICRDRVTEQYF. The CDR3 nucleotides read TGTGCCAGCAGCTTAATCTGCCGGGACAGGGTAACCGAGCAGTACTTC. The full variable domain, in which reference TRBV11-3 and TRBJ2-7 provide the parts outside the CDR3, is EAGVVQSPRYKIIEKKQPVAFWCNPISGHNTLYWYLQNLGQGPELLIRYENEEAVDDSQLPKDRFSAERLKGVDSTLKIQPAELGDSAVYLCASSLICRDRVTEQYFGPGTRLTVT.

This clone has more than one count but fewer than ten. The V gene is TRBV12-3 or TRBV12-4, the J gene TRBJ1-1, with D unresolved. The CDR3 spans 12 residues. The V end lost 8 bases, the J end lost 1 base, and 8 bases lay between the germline ends. Written as DNA, the CDR3 is TGTGCCAGCCGCCGGTGGAACACTGAAGCTTTCTTT. Residues: CASRRWNTEAFF.

The chain is built from TRBV2 and TRBJ2-7, with D unclear. CDR3 length equals 14 residues. The V gene lost 6 bases and the J gene lost 1 base, with 13 bases spanning the gap. CDR1 is SNHLY, CDR2 FYNNEI, per germline. The CDR3 DNA sequence: TGTGCCAGCAGAGGCACAGCTAATTCCTACGAGCAGTACTTC. Protein sequence: CASRGTANSYEQYF.